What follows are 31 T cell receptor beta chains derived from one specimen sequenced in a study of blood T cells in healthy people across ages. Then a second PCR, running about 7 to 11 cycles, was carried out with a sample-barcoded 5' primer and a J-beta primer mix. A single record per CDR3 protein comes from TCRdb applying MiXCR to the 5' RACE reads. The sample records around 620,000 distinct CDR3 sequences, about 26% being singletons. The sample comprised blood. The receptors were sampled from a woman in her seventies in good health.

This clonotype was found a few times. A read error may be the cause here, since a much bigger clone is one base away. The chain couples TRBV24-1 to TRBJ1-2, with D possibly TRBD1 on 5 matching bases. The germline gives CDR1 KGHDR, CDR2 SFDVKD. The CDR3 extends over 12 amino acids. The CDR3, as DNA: TGTGTCACCAGTGATTTTAGGGGTGGCTACACCTTC. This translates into CVTSDFRGGYTF.

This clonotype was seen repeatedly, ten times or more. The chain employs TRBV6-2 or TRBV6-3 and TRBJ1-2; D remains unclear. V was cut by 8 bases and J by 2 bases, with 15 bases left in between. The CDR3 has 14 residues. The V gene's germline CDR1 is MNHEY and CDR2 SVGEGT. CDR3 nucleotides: TGTGCCAGCCTCAGGTCTGTTGGGAACTATGGCTACACCTTC. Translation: CASLRSVGNYGYTF.

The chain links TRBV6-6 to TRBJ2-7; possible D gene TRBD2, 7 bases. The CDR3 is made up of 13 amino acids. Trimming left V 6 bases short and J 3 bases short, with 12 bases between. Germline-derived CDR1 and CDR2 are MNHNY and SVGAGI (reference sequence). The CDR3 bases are TGTGCCAGCAGCCCGGGGGGCTTCTACGAGCAGTACTTC. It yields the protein CASSPGGFYEQYF.

CDR3 amino acids: CASFKGGGVYNEQFF. CDR3 DNA sequence: TGTGCCAGCTTCAAAGGGGGGGGTGTCTACAATGAGCAGTTCTTC. The chain recombines TRBV12-3 or TRBV12-4 with TRBJ2-1; possibly TRBD2 for D (7 bases). The CDR3 has 15 amino acids. V was clipped by 8 bases and J by 3 bases, with 17 bases between them.

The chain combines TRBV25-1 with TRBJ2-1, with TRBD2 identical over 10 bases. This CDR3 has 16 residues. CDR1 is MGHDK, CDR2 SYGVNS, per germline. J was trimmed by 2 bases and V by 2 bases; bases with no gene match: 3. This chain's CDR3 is CASSEPSGGAYNEQFF. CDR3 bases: TGTGCCAGCAGTGAACCCAGCGGGGGGGCCTACAATGAGCAGTTCTTC.

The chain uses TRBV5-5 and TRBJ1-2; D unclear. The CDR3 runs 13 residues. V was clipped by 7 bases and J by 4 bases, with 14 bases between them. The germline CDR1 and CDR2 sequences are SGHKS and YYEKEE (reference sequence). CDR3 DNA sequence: TGTGCCAGCGTGGAAGAAGGACGCTATGGCTACACCTTC. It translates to CASVEEGRYGYTF. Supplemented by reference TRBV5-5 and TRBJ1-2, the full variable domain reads DAGVTQSPTHLIKTRGQQVTLRCSPISGHKSVSWYQQVLGQGPQFIFQYYEKEERGRGNFPDRFSARQFPNYSSELNVNALLLGDSALYLCASVEEGRYGYTFGSGTRLTVV.

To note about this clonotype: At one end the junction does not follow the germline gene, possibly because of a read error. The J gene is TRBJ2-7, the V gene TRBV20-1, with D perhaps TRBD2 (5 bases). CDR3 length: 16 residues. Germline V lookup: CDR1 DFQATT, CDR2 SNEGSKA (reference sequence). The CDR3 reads CSARGFGNERAYEQYF. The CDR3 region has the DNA TGCAGTGCTAGAGGTTTCGGGAACGAGAGAGCCTATGAGCAGTACTTC.

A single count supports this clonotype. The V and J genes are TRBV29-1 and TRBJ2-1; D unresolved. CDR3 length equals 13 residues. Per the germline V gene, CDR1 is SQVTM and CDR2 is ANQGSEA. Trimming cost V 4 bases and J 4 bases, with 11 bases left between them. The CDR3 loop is CSVVSPAYNEQFF. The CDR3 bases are TGCAGCGTTGTATCCCCAGCGTACAATGAGCAGTTCTTC.

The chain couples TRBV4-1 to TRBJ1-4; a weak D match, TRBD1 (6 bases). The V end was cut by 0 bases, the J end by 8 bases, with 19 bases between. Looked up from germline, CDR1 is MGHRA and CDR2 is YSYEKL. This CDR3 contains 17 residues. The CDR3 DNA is TGCGCCAGCAGCCAAGATCTAAGGGGGTGGAAAAACGAAAAACTGTTTTTT. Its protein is CASSQDLRGWKNEKLFF.

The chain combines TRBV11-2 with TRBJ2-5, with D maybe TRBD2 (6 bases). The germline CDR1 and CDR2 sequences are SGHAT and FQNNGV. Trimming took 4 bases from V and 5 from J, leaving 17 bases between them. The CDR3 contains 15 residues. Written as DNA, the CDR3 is TGTGCCAGCAGCTCCCCTCGCGGGGCTAGGGAGACCCAGTACTTC. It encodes CASSSPRGARETQYF.

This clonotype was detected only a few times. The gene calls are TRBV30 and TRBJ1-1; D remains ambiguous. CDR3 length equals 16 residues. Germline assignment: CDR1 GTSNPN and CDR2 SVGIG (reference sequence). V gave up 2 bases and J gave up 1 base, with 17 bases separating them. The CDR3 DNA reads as TGTGCCTGGAGTAGGAGGGAAGGGAGTCCGAACACTGAAGCTTTCTTT. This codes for CAWSRREGSPNTEAFF.

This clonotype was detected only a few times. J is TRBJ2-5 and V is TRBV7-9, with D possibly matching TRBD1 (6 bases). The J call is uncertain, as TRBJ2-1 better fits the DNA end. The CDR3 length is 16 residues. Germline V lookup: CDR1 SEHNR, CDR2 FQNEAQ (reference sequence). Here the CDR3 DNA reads TGTGCCAGCACCAAAACTGGCGCGGACAGTTACAATGAGCAGTTCTTC. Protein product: CASTKTGADSYNEQFF.

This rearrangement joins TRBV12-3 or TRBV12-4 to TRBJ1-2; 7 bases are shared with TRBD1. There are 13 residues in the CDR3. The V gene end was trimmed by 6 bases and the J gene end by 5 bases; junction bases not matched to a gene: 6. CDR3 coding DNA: TGTGCCAGCAGCCGAGGGACAGAGTATGGCTACACCTTC. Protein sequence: CASSRGTEYGYTF.

CDR3 sequence reads: CASSPIGYGYTF. The CDR3 DNA follows: TGTGCCAGCAGCCCCATTGGCTATGGCTACACCTTC. This chain connects TRBV7-2 to TRBJ1-2; unclear D gene. The germline gives CDR1 SGHTA, CDR2 FQGNSA. Trimming removed 5 bases at V and 4 bases at J, with 8 bases between. The CDR3 spans 12 residues.

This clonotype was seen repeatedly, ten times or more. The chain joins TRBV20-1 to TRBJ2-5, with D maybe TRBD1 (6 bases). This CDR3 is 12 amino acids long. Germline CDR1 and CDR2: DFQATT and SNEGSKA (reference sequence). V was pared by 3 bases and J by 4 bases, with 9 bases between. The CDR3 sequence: CSASSGVETQYF. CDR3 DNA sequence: TGCAGTGCTAGCTCAGGGGTAGAGACCCAGTACTTC.

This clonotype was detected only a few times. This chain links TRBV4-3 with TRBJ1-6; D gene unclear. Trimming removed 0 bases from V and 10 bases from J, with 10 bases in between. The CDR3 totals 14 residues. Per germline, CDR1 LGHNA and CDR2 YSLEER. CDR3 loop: CASSQEAAQSPLHF. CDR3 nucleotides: TGCGCCAGCAGCCAAGAGGCAGCCCAGTCACCCCTCCACTTT.

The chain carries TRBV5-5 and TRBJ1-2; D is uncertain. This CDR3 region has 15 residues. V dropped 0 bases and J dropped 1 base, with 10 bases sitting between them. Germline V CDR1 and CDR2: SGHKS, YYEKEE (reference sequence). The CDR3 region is CASSLEQTLNYGYTF. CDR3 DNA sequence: TGTGCCAGCAGCTTGGAGCAGACGCTTAACTATGGCTACACCTTC.

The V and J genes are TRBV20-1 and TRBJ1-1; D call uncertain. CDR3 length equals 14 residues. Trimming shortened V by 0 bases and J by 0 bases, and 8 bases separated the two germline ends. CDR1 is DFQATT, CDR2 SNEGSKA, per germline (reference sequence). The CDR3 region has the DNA TGCAGTGCTAGAGATCGGCATATGAACACTGAAGCTTTCTTT. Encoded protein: CSARDRHMNTEAFF.

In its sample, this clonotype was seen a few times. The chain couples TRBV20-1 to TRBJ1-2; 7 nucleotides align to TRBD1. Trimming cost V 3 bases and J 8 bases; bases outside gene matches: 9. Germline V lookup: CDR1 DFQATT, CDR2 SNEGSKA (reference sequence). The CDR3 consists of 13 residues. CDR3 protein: CSASTPRQGGYTF. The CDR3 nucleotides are TGCAGTGCTAGCACCCCCCGACAGGGAGGCTACACCTTC.

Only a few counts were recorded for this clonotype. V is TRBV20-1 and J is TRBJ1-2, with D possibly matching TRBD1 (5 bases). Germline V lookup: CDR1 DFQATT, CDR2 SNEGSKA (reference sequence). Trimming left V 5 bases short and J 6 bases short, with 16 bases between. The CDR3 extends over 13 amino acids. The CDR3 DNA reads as TGCAGTGCTTCGTCCGACAGCATGAATGGCTACACCTTC. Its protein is CSASSDSMNGYTF.

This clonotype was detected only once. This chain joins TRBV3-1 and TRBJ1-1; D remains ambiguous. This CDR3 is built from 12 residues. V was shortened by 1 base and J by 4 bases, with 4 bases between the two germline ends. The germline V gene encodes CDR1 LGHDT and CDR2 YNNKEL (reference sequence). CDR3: CASSQGVTEAFF. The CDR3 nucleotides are TGTGCCAGCAGCCAAGGGGTCACTGAAGCTTTCTTT.

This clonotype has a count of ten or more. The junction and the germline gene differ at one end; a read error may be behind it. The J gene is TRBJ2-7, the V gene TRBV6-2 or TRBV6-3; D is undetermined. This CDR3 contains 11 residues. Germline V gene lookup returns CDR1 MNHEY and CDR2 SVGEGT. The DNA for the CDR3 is TGTGCCAGCAGTGACTCCTACGAGCAGTACTTC. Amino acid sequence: CASSDSYEQYF.

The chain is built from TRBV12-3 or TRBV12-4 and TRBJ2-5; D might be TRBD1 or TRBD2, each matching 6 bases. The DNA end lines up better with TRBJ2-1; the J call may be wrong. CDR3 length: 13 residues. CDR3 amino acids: CASSLGGAIEQFF. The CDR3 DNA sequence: TGTGCCAGCAGTTTAGGGGGGGCCATTGAGCAGTTCTTC.

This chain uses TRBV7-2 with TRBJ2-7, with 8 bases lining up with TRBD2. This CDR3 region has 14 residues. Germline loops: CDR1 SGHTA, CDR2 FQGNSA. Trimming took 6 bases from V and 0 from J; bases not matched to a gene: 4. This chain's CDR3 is CASSNSGASYEQYF. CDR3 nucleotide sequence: TGTGCCAGCAGTAATAGCGGGGCCTCCTACGAGCAGTACTTC. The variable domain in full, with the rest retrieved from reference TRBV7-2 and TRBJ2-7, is GAGVSQSPSNKVTEKGKDVELRCDPISGHTALYWYRQSLGQGLEFLIYFQGNSAPDKSGLPSDRFSAERTGGSVSTLTIQRTQQEDSAVYLCASSNSGASYEQYFGPGTRLTVT.

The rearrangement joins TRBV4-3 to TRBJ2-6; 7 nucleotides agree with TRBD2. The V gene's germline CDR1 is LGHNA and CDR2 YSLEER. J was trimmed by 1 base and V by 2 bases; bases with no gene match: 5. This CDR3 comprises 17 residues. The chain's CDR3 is CASSQKWEGSGANVLTF. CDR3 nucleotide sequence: TGCGCCAGCAGCCAAAAATGGGAGGGTTCTGGGGCCAACGTCCTGACTTTC.

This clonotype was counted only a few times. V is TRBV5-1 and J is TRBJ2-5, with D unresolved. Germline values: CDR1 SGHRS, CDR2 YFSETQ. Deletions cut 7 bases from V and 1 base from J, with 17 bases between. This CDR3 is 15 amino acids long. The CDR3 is CASSAEGYSQETQYF. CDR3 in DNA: TGCGCCAGCTCCGCGGAAGGGTACAGCCAAGAGACCCAGTACTTC.

As DNA, the CDR3 is TGCGCCAGCAGCCAAACGACAGGAGGGTACAATGAGCAGTTCTTC. Protein: CASSQTTGGYNEQFF. The chain recombines TRBV4-1 with TRBJ2-5; either TRBD1 or TRBD2 may supply D (6 bases each). The end of the DNA aligns better with TRBJ2-1, so the J call may be wrong. Germline V lookup: CDR1 MGHRA, CDR2 YSYEKL. The CDR3 has 15 residues.

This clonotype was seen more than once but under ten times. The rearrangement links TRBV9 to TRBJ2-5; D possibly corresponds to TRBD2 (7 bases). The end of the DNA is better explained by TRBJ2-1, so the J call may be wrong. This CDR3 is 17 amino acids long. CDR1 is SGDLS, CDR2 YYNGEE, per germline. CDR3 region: CASSPSKTRGAGNEQFF. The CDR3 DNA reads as TGTGCCAGTAGCCCGTCTAAAACCCGGGGGGCCGGTAATGAGCAGTTCTTC.

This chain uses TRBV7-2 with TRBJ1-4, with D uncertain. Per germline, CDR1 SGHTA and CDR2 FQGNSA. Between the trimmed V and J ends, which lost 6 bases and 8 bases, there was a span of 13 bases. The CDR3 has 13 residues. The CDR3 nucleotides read TGTGCCAGCAGGTCGGGCTCCGGGGAAAAACTGTTTTTT. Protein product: CASRSGSGEKLFF.

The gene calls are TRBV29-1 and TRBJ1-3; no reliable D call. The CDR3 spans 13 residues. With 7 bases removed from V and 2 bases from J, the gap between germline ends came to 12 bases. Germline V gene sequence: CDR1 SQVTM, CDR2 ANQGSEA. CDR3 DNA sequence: TGCAGCGCCGCAGGACCCCCTGGAAACACCATATATTTT. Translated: CSAAGPPGNTIYF. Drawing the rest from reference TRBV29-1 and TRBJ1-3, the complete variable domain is SAVISQKPSRDICQRGTSLTIQCQVDSQVTMMFWYRQQPGQSLTLIATANQGSEATYESGFVIDKFPISRPNLTFSTLTVSNMSPEDSSIYLCSAAGPPGNTIYFGEGSWLTVV.

CDR3 in DNA: TGCAGCGTTGTAGGCGGGGGGGTCTCCTACGAGCAGTACTTC. It translates to CSVVGGGVSYEQYF. V is TRBV29-1 and J is TRBJ2-7; 9 nucleotides align to TRBD2. CDR1 and CDR2 from the germline V gene are SQVTM and ANQGSEA. The CDR3 runs to 14 residues. The junction had 4 bases not matched to a gene; V was cut back by 4 bases and J by 0 bases.